Listed below are T cell receptor beta chains from one sample, sequenced in a study of shared clonotypes between healthy human individuals. The data were produced by immunoSEQ multiplex PCR, yet TCRdb's version contains in-frame clones alone and is incomplete. The table shows around 2.1 million clones, with about 92% occurring only once. The sample taken for sequencing was naive CD8+ T cells from PBMCs. The receptors stem from a young man in good health. Some clones in this sample may be carry-over from other donors' samples. Both conserved end residues are part of each CDR3. A D gene is named only where the DNA matches it firmly. Where a row states a size, it is once, few, many or the class of an expanded clone; other rows omit it.

cdr3_nt	cdr3_aa	v_call	j_call	d_call	clone_size
TGTGCCAGCACTGCGCGGGATTTGGACTACGAGCAGTACTTC	CASTARDLDYEQYF	TRBV2	TRBJ2-7	-	-
TGTGCCAGCAGTTTATCGGGGGCTGACTATGGCTACACCTTC	CASSLSGADYGYTF	TRBV27	TRBJ1-2	-	-
TGTGCCAGCAGCTTGGACAGAAGGGCTGAAGCTTTCTTT	CASSLDRRAEAFF	TRBV7-9	TRBJ1-1	-	-
TGTGCCAGCAGTACACCTGACAGCTTACTCTATGGCTACACCTTC	CASSTPDSLLYGYTF	TRBV28	TRBJ1-2	-	-
TGTGCCAGCAGCTTGTTTCCGATAGGGATGAACACTGAAGCTTTCTTT	CASSLFPIGMNTEAFF	TRBV5-4	TRBJ1-1	-	-
TGTGCCAGCAGCTTAGATCGGGGACTAGTTTACAATGAGCAGTTCTTC	CASSLDRGLVYNEQFF	TRBV11-2	TRBJ2-1	TRBD2	-
TGTGCCAGCAGTGAAAGAAGCTATAGCAATCAGCCCCAGCATTTT	CASSERSYSNQPQHF	TRBV2	TRBJ1-5	-	-
TGTGCCAGCAGTTACTCTGTCGGGTTAGGAGGCAATGAGCAGTTCTTC	CASSYSVGLGGNEQFF	TRBV6-6	TRBJ2-1	-	-
TGTGCCCGCAGGGTAACCGGGGAGCTGTTTTTT	CARRVTGELFF	TRBV2	TRBJ2-2	-	-
TGTGCCAGCAGCCTCGGCAGGGCTGACCCGAACTATGGCTACACCTTC	CASSLGRADPNYGYTF	TRBV11-2	TRBJ1-2	-	-
TGTGCCACCAGCAGAGATCGGGACAGGGAAAGATACAACTCCTACAATGAGCAGTTCTTC	CATSRDRDRERYNSYNEQFF	TRBV15	TRBJ2-1	TRBD1	-
TGTGCCAGCAGCTTAATAGGGGTTGGTGAGCAGTTCTTC	CASSLIGVGEQFF	TRBV7-3	TRBJ2-1	-	-
TGCGCCAGCAGCTTGTGGGTTGGGGGCGCAACCTCTGGAAACACCATATATTTT	CASSLWVGGATSGNTIYF	TRBV5-1	TRBJ1-3	-	-
TGCGCCAGCAGCCCTCGCATAGCGGCCCAGGAGACCCAGTACTTC	CASSPRIAAQETQYF	TRBV4-1	TRBJ2-5	-	-
TGTGCCAGCAGCCCCGGGACAGCGCTGAACGAGCAGTACTTC	CASSPGTALNEQYF	TRBV7-9	TRBJ2-7	TRBD1	-
TGTGCCAGCAGTGAACAGGGTGAGGAAGAGACCCAGTACTTC	CASSEQGEEETQYF	TRBV6-1	TRBJ2-5	-	-
TGTGCCAGCAGTCTGCTTAGCGGGAGGGCGGGCACCGGGGAGCTGTTTTTT	CASSLLSGRAGTGELFF	TRBV28	TRBJ2-2	TRBD2	-
TGTGCCAGCAGCCCGGGACTAGCGGGAGGTGCCGCAGATACGCAGTATTTT	CASSPGLAGGAADTQYF	TRBV5-4	TRBJ2-3	TRBD2	-
TGTGCCACCCGAACTGACAGGGGGGCTAACAATGAGCAGTTCTTC	CATRTDRGANNEQFF	TRBV10-3	TRBJ2-1	TRBD1	-
TGTGCCAGCAGCCCGGGATCAGAAGAGACCCAGTACTTC	CASSPGSEETQYF	TRBV7-9	TRBJ2-5	-	-
TGTGCCAGTAGTCCGCCGGGACTAGCGGGCTACAATGAGCAGTTCTTC	CASSPPGLAGYNEQFF	TRBV19	TRBJ2-1	TRBD2	-
TGTGCCAGCAGTTACGGGACAGGGGGGGGTGGCTACACCTTC	CASSYGTGGGGYTF	TRBV28	TRBJ1-2	TRBD1	-
TGTGCCAGCAGCTTCGCGACAGGGAGCTCCTACGAGCAGTACTTC	CASSFATGSSYEQYF	TRBV11-2	TRBJ2-7	TRBD1	-
TGTGCCACATGGGGGGAGGTGTACACTGAAGCTTTCTTT	CATWGEVYTEAFF	TRBV27	TRBJ1-1	-	-
TGTGCCAGCAGCTTAGGCTGGGGGGAGGACGAGCAGTACTTC	CASSLGWGEDEQYF	TRBV7-6	TRBJ2-7	-	-
TGTGCCAGCAGCCAAGGTCGCGGGGAGGTTGAGTACGAGCAGTACTTC	CASSQGRGEVEYEQYF	TRBV14	TRBJ2-7	-	-
TGTGCCAGCAGTTTGGACAGGGAGGCGTACGAGCAGTACTTC	CASSLDREAYEQYF	TRBV27	TRBJ2-7	TRBD1	-
TGTGCCAGCAGTTTATTTGGGGACAGGGGAGATAATGAAAAACTGTTTTTT	CASSLFGDRGDNEKLFF	TRBV28	TRBJ1-4	TRBD1	-
TGTGCCAGCAGTTTAAGTAGCAGGGACTATGGCTACACCTTC	CASSLSSRDYGYTF	TRBV27	TRBJ1-2	-	-
TGTGCCAGCTCACCGCAGACTAGCGGGACTTTCTACGAGCAGTACTTC	CASSPQTSGTFYEQYF	TRBV18	TRBJ2-7	TRBD2	-
TGTGCCAGCAGTTTTGGGACAGCGCTTAATGAGCAGTTCTTC	CASSFGTALNEQFF	TRBV27	TRBJ2-1	TRBD1	-
TGTGCCAGCAGTTACGGGGGACTAGCGGATGAGCAGTTCTTC	CASSYGGLADEQFF	TRBV6-5	TRBJ2-1	TRBD2	-
TGTGCCAGCAGCACAGGGAAACTAAGCGAGCAGTACTTC	CASSTGKLSEQYF	TRBV27	TRBJ2-7	-	once
TGTGCCAGCAGCTTCCAGAACGGATTACAAGAGACCCAGTACTTC	CASSFQNGLQETQYF	TRBV7-8	TRBJ2-5	-	once
TGTGCCAGCAGTTACTCGGTACAGGGGGCATACAATGAGCAGTTCTTC	CASSYSVQGAYNEQFF	TRBV6-5	TRBJ2-1	TRBD1	-
TGTGCCAGCAGTGAAACGGCAGGGCTTGTCAACACTGAAGCTTTCTTT	CASSETAGLVNTEAFF	TRBV6-1	TRBJ1-1	-	-
TGTGCCAGCAGCTACTACAGGGGGCTCGGCACTGAAGCTTTCTTT	CASSYYRGLGTEAFF	TRBV7-8	TRBJ1-1	TRBD1	-
TGTGCCAGCAGCCGGAGTCGGTGGAATGAGCAGTTCTTC	CASSRSRWNEQFF	TRBV14	TRBJ2-1	-	-
TGTGCCAGCAGCCGGATCCCGGGACAGGGTGACGGCTACACCTTC	CASSRIPGQGDGYTF	TRBV7-9	TRBJ1-2	TRBD1	-
TGCGCCAGCAGCCAAGTATGGGGGAGTGTGGATCATGAGCAGTTCTTC	CASSQVWGSVDHEQFF	TRBV4-3	TRBJ2-1	-	-
TGTGCCAGCAGTCCCCGAGGGGCGGAGACGAGACCCCACGAGCAGTACTTC	CASSPRGAETRPHEQYF	TRBV27	TRBJ2-7	-	-
TGCGCCAGCAGTGAGTCGAGGCCGAACATAGCGGGAGGGCTCTACAATGAGCAGTTCTTC	CASSESRPNIAGGLYNEQFF	TRBV10-1	TRBJ2-1	TRBD2	once
TGCGCCAGCAGCTCCAGGGGCAATGAGCAGTTCTTC	CASSSRGNEQFF	TRBV5-1	TRBJ2-1	-	-
TGTGCCAGCAGCGTACGTCTAGCGAACTCCTACAATGAGCAGTTCTTC	CASSVRLANSYNEQFF	TRBV11-2	TRBJ2-1	-	-
TGTGCCAGCAGCCTTAGGGGAGGCCTCAATGAGCAGTTCTTC	CASSLRGGLNEQFF	TRBV9	TRBJ2-1	-	-
TGTGCCTGGATAAGTGTTGGGACAGATACGCAGTATTTT	CAWISVGTDTQYF	TRBV30	TRBJ2-3	-	-
TGTGCCAGTCTGGGAAGCAGGGACTACTACGAGCAGTACTTC	CASLGSRDYYEQYF	TRBV11-2	TRBJ2-7	TRBD2	-
TGTGCCAGCAGCTTTACTAGCGGGAGCCCCTCCTACGAGCAGTACTTC	CASSFTSGSPSYEQYF	TRBV7-9	TRBJ2-7	TRBD2	-
TGTGCCAGCAGCCCAGGACAATCGGGAACTAATGAAAAACTGTTTTTT	CASSPGQSGTNEKLFF	TRBV7-8	TRBJ1-4	-	-
TGTGCCAGCAGCACATCCCGGGACTCCCGGGGGAGTTTTGACGAGCAGTACTTC	CASSTSRDSRGSFDEQYF	TRBV9	TRBJ2-7	-	-
TGTGCCAGCAGCCCCACTCCCCTGGGCGAGCAGTACTTC	CASSPTPLGEQYF	TRBV14	TRBJ2-7	-	-
TGTGCCAGCAGCGATTCTGGACGGCTCACAGATACGCAGTATTTT	CASSDSGRLTDTQYF	TRBV9	TRBJ2-3	-	-
TGTGCCAGCAGCGCCGAGGGGCATCGCGGCGGAGGAATCTACGAGCAGTACTTC	CASSAEGHRGGGIYEQYF	TRBV7-9	TRBJ2-7	-	-
TGCGCCAGCAGCCAATCCGACAGGGACGGCACTGAAGCTTTCTTT	CASSQSDRDGTEAFF	TRBV4-1	TRBJ1-1	TRBD1	-